A selection of T cell receptor beta chains follows, all from one sample in a study of T-cell reconstitution after alpha-beta-depleted transplantation in children. TCRdb called the PCR reads again in MiXCR, with one record for every CDR3 protein. Of around 800,000 distinct CDR3 sequences listed, around 17% are singletons. Material: PBMCs, mostly from graft donor cells, obtained 360 days after TCRalphabeta/CD19-depleted stem cell transplant. Receptor source: a male patient younger than 18 who had a stem cell transplant for acute lymphoblastic leukemia, so the T cells may come from the graft donor. Both conserved end residues are part of each CDR3. Each record gives: D gene, V gene, CDR3 protein. A D gene is named only where the DNA matches it firmly.

>TRBD2|TRBV5-1
CASSLGLAGSTDTQYF
>-|TRBV4-1
CASSQDTSTDTQYF
>TRBD2|TRBV11-1
CASRGLAGFTGELFF
>TRBD2|TRBV7-6
CASSQMVSGSLQETQYF
>-|TRBV19
CASSIVQYNEQFF
>-|TRBV10-2
CAIHSGSYNEQFF
>TRBD2|TRBV4-1
CASSQGTSVETQYF
>TRBD2|TRBV30
CAWNGGSVSYEQYF
>-|TRBV10-2
CASSERQGGVSSTGELFF
>-|TRBV27
CASSLSQLPYEQYF
>TRBD2|TRBV10-2
CASSAGGRARETQYF
>-|TRBV2
CASRSQKKGSYNEQFF
>TRBD2|TRBV4-1
CASSQGTRASTGELFF
>TRBD1|TRBV20-1
CSARDPKGAGEKLFF
>TRBD1|TRBV7-9
CASSLGQGGTNEKLFF
>TRBD2|TRBV12-3/TRBV12-4
CASSPGTSGSTDTQYF
>-|TRBV2
CASSDSFQETQYF
>TRBD2|TRBV12-3/TRBV12-4
CASSLSGLATLMGSNTGELFF
>-|TRBV9
CASSVGGSMNTEAFF
>TRBD2|TRBV7-6
CASSSGSLAGGPTDTQYF
>-|TRBV29-1
CSVLRRWETQYF
>-|TRBV12-3/TRBV12-4
CASTPRGQRDYEQYF
>-|TRBV14
CASSQDLKGNEKLFF
>-|TRBV7-2
CASSLPFYEQYF
>TRBD2|TRBV9
CASSVGPAGVRYEQYF
>TRBD2|TRBV7-6
CASSLFGGGDNEQFF
>-|TRBV9
CASSVEVAGRNEQFF
>-|TRBV4-1
CASSQAFGRRFF
>-|TRBV5-1
CASSRRGSLSNSPLHF
>-|TRBV27
CASSLTTGHSTYEQYF
>-|TRBV12-3/TRBV12-4
CASSLGTLMGEQFF
>TRBD2|TRBV10-3
CAISDSTSAIYEQYF
>-|TRBV6-5
CASSSAPAYNEQFF
>-|TRBV7-9
CASSAKRGGGTDTQYF
>-|TRBV29-1
CSETSGANTEAFF
>-|TRBV5-1
CASSLTGVVSNEQYF
>-|TRBV3-1
CASSQGSNAGELFF
>-|TRBV12-3/TRBV12-4
CASSLGEGQNIQYF
>-|TRBV27
CASSLAGAAVPYEQYF
>-|TRBV11-2
CASSLVGGLHQPQHF
>-|TRBV29-1
CSVEGGRIFSHEQYF
>-|TRBV29-1
CSVAGTRGADTQYF
>TRBD2|TRBV7-3
CASSPSGSRDEQFF
>TRBD1|TRBV12-3/TRBV12-4
CASSRTGSPTDTQYF
>TRBD2|TRBV4-1
CASSQVGLAVYEQYF
>-|TRBV7-2
CASSLALTGFTDTQYF
>-|TRBV25-1
CASSDGVAGCPYEQYF
>TRBD2|TRBV10-2
CASKGELALKSEQYF
>TRBD1|TRBV12-3/TRBV12-4
CASSPIGQGYEKLFF
>TRBD1|TRBV12-3/TRBV12-4
CASSLGLIRDRLEAFF
>-|TRBV6-4
CASSDSRSNGVNEQFF
>-|TRBV15
CATSAGGGAGEQFF
>TRBD1|TRBV6-1
CASANRAGGYTEAFF
>TRBD2|TRBV29-1
CSVVRAWTSGYNEQFF
>TRBD2|TRBV11-2
CASSLPIIRTSGAPDTQYF
>TRBD2|TRBV29-1
CSVGFPAAGLAGPSREQYF
>-|TRBV19
CASSDQGQETQYF